Presented here are 3 T cell receptor beta chains from one specimen sequenced in a study of T cell responses to AZD1222 COVID-19 vaccine (dated by TCRdb to about 2021). Library prep was done by the immunoSEQ multiplex PCR assay. TCRdb took over this immuneACCESS table, retaining in-frame rearrangements with V and J assigned. Such tables are incomplete; in checked studies, under half of the missing clones stem from an unresolved V gene, and the remainder is unexplained. The sample table shows around 120,000 clones, and about 92% are seen once. Jointly, the top ten make up roughly 13% of the sample. Explained via the paper, the time point label denotes: baseline before first vaccination. Sequencing was performed on peripheral blood, taken on day 0 of AZD1222 vaccination. The source of these receptors is an adult in good health.

Here the CDR3 DNA reads TGTGCCAGCAGCCATGGTAGAATCGAGTACGAGCAGTACTTC. It is translated as CASSHGRIEYEQYF. The J gene is TRBJ2-7, the V gene TRBV3-1 (or the pseudogene TRBV3-2); no definite D call. V was pared by 3 bases and J by 4 bases, with 13 bases between. This CDR3 has 14 residues. CDR1 and CDR2 from the germline V gene are LGHDT and YNNKEL (reference sequence).

V usage is TRBV11-2 and J usage is TRBJ1-2; D perhaps matches TRBD1 (5 bases). The V gene's germline CDR1 is SGHAT and CDR2 FQNNGV. The germline V and J ends were trimmed by 0 bases and 6 bases, with 11 bases remaining between them. This CDR3 has 14 residues. The DNA for the CDR3 is TGTGCCAGCAGCTTAGAGGCGGGGGGAAATGGCTACACCTTC. Translated: CASSLEAGGNGYTF.

This sequence joins TRBV9 and TRBJ2-3; 8 nucleotides match TRBD2. Germline CDR1 and CDR2: SGDLS and YYNGEE. This CDR3 region has 15 residues. The V segment lost 3 bases and the J segment 2 bases; nucleotides outside the gene matches: 5. In DNA form, the CDR3 reads TGTGCCAGCAGCGAGCGGGGGAGTATCACAGATACGCAGTATTTT. It yields the protein CASSERGSITDTQYF.